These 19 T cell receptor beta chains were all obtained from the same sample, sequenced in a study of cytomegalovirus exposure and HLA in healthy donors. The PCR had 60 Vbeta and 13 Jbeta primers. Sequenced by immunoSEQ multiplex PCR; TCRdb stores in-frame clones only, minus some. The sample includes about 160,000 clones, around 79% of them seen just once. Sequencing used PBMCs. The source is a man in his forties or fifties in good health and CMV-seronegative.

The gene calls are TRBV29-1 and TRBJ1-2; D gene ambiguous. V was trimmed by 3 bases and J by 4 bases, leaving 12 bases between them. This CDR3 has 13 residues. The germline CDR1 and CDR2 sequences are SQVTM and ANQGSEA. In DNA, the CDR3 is TGCAGCGTTGACCCCCCGGGGATCTATGGCTACACCTTC. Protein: CSVDPPGIYGYTF. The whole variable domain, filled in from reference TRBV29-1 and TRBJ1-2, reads SAVISQKPSRDICQRGTSLTIQCQVDSQVTMMFWYRQQPGQSLTLIATANQGSEATYESGFVIDKFPISRPNLTFSTLTVSNMSPEDSSIYLCSVDPPGIYGYTFGSGTRLTVV.

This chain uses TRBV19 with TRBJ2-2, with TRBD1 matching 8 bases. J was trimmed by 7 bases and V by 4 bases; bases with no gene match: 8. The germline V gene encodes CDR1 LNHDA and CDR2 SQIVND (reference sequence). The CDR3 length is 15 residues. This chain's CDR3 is CASSNQQGVVGELFF. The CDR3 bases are TGTGCCAGTAGTAACCAACAGGGGGTGGTCGGGGAGCTGTTTTTT.

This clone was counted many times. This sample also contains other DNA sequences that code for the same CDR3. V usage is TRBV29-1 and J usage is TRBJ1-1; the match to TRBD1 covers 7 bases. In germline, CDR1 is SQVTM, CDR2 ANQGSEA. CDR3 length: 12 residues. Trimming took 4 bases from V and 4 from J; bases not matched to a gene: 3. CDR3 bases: TGCAGCGTTGTAACAGGGGCCACTGAAGCTTTCTTT. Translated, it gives CSVVTGATEAFF. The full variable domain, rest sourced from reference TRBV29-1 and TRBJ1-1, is SAVISQKPSRDICQRGTSLTIQCQVDSQVTMMFWYRQQPGQSLTLIATANQGSEATYESGFVIDKFPISRPNLTFSTLTVSNMSPEDSSIYLCSVVTGATEAFFGQGTRLTVV.

In nucleotides, the CDR3 is TGTGCCTGGAGTGTAACGCAGGTAAGCAATGAGCAGTTCTTC. It yields the protein CAWSVTQVSNEQFF. V gene TRBV30 combines with J gene TRBJ2-1, with D unclear. This CDR3 comprises 14 residues. Germline V CDR1 and CDR2: GTSNPN, SVGIG (reference sequence). Trimming cost V 0 bases and J 6 bases, with 12 bases left between them. The complete variable domain, with remaining parts taken from reference TRBV30 and TRBJ2-1, reads SQTIHQWPATLVQPVGSPLSLECTVEGTSNPNLYWYRQAAGRGLQLLFYSVGIGQISSEVPQNLSASRPQDRQFILSSKKLLLSDSGFYLCAWSVTQVSNEQFFGPGTRLTVL.

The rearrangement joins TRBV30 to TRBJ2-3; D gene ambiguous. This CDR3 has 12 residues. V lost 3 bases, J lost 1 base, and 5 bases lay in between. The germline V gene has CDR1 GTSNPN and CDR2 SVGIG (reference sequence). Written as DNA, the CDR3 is TGTGCCTGGAGATATGGCACAGATACGCAGTATTTT. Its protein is CAWRYGTDTQYF.

The CDR3 DNA reads as TGCGCCAGCAGTTCAGGCCCAGGCAACACCGGGGAGCTGTTTTTT. Amino acids: CASSSGPGNTGELFF. This chain joins TRBV10-1 and TRBJ2-2; D gene uncertain. V was cut by 5 bases and J by 2 bases, with 12 bases left in between. Germline lookup yields CDR1 WNHNN and CDR2 SYGVQD (reference sequence). This CDR3 has 15 residues.

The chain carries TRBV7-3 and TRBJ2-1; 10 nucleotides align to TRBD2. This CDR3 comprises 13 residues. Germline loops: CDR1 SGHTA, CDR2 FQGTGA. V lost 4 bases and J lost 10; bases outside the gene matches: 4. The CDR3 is CASSWTSGGEQFF. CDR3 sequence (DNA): TGTGCCAGCAGCTGGACTAGCGGTGGAGAGCAGTTCTTC.

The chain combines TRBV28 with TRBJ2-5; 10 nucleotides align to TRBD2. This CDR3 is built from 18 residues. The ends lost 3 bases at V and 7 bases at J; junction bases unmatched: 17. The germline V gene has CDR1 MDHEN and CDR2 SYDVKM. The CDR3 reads CASSFGGTGIERGGTQYF. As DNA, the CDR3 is TGTGCCAGCAGTTTCGGTGGGACAGGAATCGAGCGGGGGGGGACCCAGTACTTC.

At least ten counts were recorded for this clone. The chain's CDR3 is CASSRWASGDNEQFF. CDR3 nucleotide sequence: TGTGCCAGCAGCAGGTGGGCTAGCGGAGACAATGAGCAGTTCTTC. The chain employs TRBV5-6 and TRBJ2-1, with 7 bases aligning to TRBD2. CDR1 SGHDT and CDR2 YYEEEE come from the germline V gene. The CDR3 is 15 amino acids. After removal of 4 bases from V and 5 bases from J, the junction contained 9 bases not matched to a gene.

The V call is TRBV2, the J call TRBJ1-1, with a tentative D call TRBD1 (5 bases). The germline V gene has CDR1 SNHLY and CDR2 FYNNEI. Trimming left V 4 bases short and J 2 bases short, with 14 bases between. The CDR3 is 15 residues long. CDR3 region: CASSVRGGFNTEAFF. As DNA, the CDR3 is TGTGCCAGCAGTGTCCGGGGGGGGTTCAACACTGAAGCTTTCTTT.

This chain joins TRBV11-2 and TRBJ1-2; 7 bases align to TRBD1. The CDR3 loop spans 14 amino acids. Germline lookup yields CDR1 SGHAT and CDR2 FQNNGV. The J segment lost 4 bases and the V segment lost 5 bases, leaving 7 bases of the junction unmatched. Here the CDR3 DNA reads TGTGCCAGCAGCCCCCTCCGGGACAGCTATGGCTACACCTTC. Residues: CASSPLRDSYGYTF.

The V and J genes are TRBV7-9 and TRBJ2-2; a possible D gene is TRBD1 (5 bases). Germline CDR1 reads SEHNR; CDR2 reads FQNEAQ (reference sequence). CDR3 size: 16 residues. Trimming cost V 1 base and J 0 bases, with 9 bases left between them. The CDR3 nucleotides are TGTGCCAGCAGCTTAGGGCAGGGTACGAACACCGGGGAGCTGTTTTTT. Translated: CASSLGQGTNTGELFF.

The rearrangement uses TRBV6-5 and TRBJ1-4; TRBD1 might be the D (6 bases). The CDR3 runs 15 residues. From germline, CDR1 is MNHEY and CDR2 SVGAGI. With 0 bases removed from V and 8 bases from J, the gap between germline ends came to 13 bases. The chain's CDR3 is CASSYSGGAEEKLFF. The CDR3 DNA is TGTGCCAGCAGTTACTCCGGGGGGGCCGAAGAAAAACTGTTTTTT.

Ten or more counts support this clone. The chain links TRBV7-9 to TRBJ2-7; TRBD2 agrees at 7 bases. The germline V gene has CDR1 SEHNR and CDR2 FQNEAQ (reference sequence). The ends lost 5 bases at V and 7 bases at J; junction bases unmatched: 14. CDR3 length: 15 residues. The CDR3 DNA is TGTGCCAGCAGCCCTCGGACTAGTCCGACGTGGGAGCAGTACTTC. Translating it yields CASSPRTSPTWEQYF.

This CDR3 reads CASKPTGDYEQYF. For the CDR3, the DNA is TGTGCCTCAAAGCCTACAGGGGACTACGAGCAGTACTTC. The chain joins TRBV30 to TRBJ2-7, with 7 bases fitting TRBD1. V dropped 7 bases and J dropped 3; count of bases not matched to a gene: 9. The CDR3 loop spans 13 amino acids. Germline V gene lookup returns CDR1 GTSNPN and CDR2 SVGIG (reference sequence).

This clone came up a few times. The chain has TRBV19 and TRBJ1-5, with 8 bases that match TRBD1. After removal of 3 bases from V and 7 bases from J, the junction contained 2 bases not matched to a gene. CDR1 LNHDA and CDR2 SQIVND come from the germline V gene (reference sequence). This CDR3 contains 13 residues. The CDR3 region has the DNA TGTGCCAGTAGTATGGACAGGGTACAGCCCCAGCATTTT. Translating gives CASSMDRVQPQHF.

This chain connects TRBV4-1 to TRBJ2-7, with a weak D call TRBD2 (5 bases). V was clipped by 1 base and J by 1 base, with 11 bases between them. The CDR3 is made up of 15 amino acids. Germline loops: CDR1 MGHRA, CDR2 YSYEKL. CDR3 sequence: CASSQVSGVSYEQYF. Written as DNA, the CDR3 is TGCGCCAGCAGCCAAGTTTCCGGGGTATCCTACGAGCAGTACTTC.

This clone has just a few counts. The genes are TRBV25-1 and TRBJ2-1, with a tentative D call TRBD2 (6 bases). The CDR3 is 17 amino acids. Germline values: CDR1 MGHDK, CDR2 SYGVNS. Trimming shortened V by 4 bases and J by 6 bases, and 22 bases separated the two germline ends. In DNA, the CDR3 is TGTGCCAGCAGTGGACCCGCGGGGTCCGTCGAAGGCAATGAGCAGTTCTTC. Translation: CASSGPAGSVEGNEQFF.

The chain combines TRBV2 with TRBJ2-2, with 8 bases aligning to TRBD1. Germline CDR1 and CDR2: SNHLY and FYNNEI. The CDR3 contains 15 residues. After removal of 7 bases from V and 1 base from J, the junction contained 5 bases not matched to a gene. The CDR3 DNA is TGTGCCAGCAACCCGGACAGGGTGAACACCGGGGAGCTGTTTTTT. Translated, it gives CASNPDRVNTGELFF.